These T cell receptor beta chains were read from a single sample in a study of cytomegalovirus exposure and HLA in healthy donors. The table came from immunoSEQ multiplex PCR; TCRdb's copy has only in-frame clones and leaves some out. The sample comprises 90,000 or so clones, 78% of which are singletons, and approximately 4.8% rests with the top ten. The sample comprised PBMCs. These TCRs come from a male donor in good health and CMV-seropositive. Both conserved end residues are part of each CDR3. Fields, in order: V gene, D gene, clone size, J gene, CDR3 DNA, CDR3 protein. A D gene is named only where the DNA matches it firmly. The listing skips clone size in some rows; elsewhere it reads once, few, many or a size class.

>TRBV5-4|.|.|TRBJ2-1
TGTGCCAGCAGACGTGAATTGGGGGGGGCGGGCAATGAGCAGTTCTTC
CASRRELGGAGNEQFF
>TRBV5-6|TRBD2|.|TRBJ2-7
TGTGCCAGCAGCCCTCCGGGACTAGCCGCCTACGAGCAGTACTTC
CASSPPGLAAYEQYF
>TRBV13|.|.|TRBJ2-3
TGTGCCAGCAGCTTAGTGGGGGCCGGCACAGATACGCAGTATTTT
CASSLVGAGTDTQYF
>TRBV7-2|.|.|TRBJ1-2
TGTGCCAGCAGCTTAACGGGCGGGGTCGACTATGGCTACACCTTC
CASSLTGGVDYGYTF
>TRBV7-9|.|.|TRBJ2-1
TGTGCCAGCAGTTTCGGGAACAATGAGCAGTTCTTC
CASSFGNNEQFF
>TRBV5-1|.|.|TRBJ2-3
TGCGCCAGCAGCGCCCTAGCGACAAGCACAGATACGCAGTATTTT
CASSALATSTDTQYF
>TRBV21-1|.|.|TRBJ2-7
TGTGCCAGCAGGAGGACAGGGGGACCCCCGCTAGCGGGAGTACCCCACGAGCAGTACTTC
CASRRTGGPPLAGVPHEQYF
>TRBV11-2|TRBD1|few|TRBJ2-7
TGTGCCAGCAGGGGGACAGGGGACAACGAGCAGTACTTC
CASRGTGDNEQYF
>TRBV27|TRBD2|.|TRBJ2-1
TGTGCCAGCAGTTTGGCGGGGAGGGCCTACAATGAGCAGTTCTTC
CASSLAGRAYNEQFF
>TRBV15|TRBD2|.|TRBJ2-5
TGTGCCACCAGCAGAGATCGGGGGGGTGGCTGGCAAGAGACCCAGTACTTC
CATSRDRGGGWQETQYF
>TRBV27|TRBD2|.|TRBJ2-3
TGTGCCAGCAGGAAAGGGCGGGAGTACAACACAGATACGCAGTATTTT
CASRKGREYNTDTQYF
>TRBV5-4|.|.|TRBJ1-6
TGTGCCAGCAGCGAGGACAGAGGTACCCTCCACTTT
CASSEDRGTLHF
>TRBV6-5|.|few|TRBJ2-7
TGTGCCAGCACCCCCCTCGGGACCTACGAGCAGTACTTC
CASTPLGTYEQYF
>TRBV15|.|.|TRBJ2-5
TGTGCCACCAGCCCTAGGGACATTTTAGAGACCCAGTACTTC
CATSPRDILETQYF
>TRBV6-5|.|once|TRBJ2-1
TGTGCCAGCAGTTACGCCGGTCAGGGTGAGCAGTTCTTC
CASSYAGQGEQFF
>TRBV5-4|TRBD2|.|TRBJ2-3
TGTGCCAGCAGCTTGGAACTAGCGCTTCAAGATACGCAGTATTTT
CASSLELALQDTQYF
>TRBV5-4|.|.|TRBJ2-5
TGTGCCAGCAGCTTGGGCGGTCTTGGGGAGACCCAGTACTTC
CASSLGGLGETQYF
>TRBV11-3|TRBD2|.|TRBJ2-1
TGTGCCAGCAGCTTAGGACTAGCGGGAGGAAATGAGCAGTTCTTC
CASSLGLAGGNEQFF
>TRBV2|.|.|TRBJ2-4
TGTGCCACCGTAACAGGGCCCAAAAACATTCAGTACTTC
CATVTGPKNIQYF
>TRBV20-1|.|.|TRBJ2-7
TGCAGTGCGCCTACTAGCTACGAGCAGTACTTC
CSAPTSYEQYF
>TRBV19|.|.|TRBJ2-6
TGTGCCAGTAGAGAGGGTTTGACTTCTGGGGCCAACGTCCTGACTTTC
CASREGLTSGANVLTF
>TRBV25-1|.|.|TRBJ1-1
TGTGCCAGCAGGCAGACCGCGGGCACTGAAGCTTTCTTT
CASRQTAGTEAFF
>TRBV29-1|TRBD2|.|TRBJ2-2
TGCAGCGCCGCGGCGGGAGGTTGGGAGCTGTTTTTT
CSAAAGGWELFF
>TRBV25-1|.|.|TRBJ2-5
TGTGCCAGCAGTGAATATTGGACAGCGTACCAAGAGACCCAGTACTTC
CASSEYWTAYQETQYF
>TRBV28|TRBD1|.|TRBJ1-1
TGTGCCAGCAGCCCTCGGACAGGGGGCCTCGACACTGAAGCTTTCTTT
CASSPRTGGLDTEAFF
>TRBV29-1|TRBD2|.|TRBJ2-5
TGCAGCGTTGAAGTACTAGCGGGGGAGGAGACCCAGTACTTC
CSVEVLAGEETQYF
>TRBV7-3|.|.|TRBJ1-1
TGTGCCAGCAGCTGGGACTCCTCTAACACTGAAGCTTTCTTT
CASSWDSSNTEAFF
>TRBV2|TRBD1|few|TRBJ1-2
TGTGCCAGCAGTGAAGTCCCGGGACAGGGGTCCTATGGCTACACCTTC
CASSEVPGQGSYGYTF
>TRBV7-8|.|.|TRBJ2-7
TGTGCCAGCAGCTTATGGGCGGGGCCCTCCTACGAGCAGTACTTC
CASSLWAGPSYEQYF
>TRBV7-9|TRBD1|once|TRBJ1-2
TGTGCCAGCACCGCGACAGGGTCCTATGGCTACACCTTC
CASTATGSYGYTF
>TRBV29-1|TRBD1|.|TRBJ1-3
TGCAGCGGGGGGACAGGGGCTGGAAACACCATATATTTT
CSGGTGAGNTIYF
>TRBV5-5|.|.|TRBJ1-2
TGTGCCAGCAGCTTGGCCGGTTCTCGTGACTATGGCTACACCTTC
CASSLAGSRDYGYTF
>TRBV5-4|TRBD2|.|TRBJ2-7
TGTGCCAGCAGCTCGGCGAGCGGGGGGGGCCCACTCTACGAGCAGTACTTC
CASSSASGGGPLYEQYF
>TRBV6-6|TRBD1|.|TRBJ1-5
TGTGCCACCCAGGACAGGGGGCCGGGGCAGCCCCAGCATTTT
CATQDRGPGQPQHF
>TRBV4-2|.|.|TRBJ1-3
TGTGCCAGCAGCCAAGTCCCAGGGGTCGGAAACACCATATATTTT
CASSQVPGVGNTIYF
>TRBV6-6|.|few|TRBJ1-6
TGTGCCAGCAACCAGGGTAATTCACCCCTCCACTTT
CASNQGNSPLHF
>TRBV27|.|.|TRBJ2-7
TGTGCCAGCAGTTCGACCTCGGGAAGGCAGTACTTC
CASSSTSGRQYF
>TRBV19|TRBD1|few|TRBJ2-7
TGTGCCAGTAGTCCTGGACAGGTCTCCTACGAGCAGTACTTC
CASSPGQVSYEQYF
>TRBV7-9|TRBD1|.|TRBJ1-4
TGTGCCAGCAGCTCGATAGGACAGGGCCTAAAACGAAATGAAAAACTGTTTTTT
CASSSIGQGLKRNEKLFF
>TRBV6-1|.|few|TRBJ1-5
TGTGCCAGCAGTGATGAAGATGGGGGGGGTAGTGAACCCCAGCATTTT
CASSDEDGGGSEPQHF
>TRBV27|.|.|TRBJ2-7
TGTGCCAGCAGCCGGGACTGGCAGAGCTCCTACGAGCAGTACTTC
CASSRDWQSSYEQYF
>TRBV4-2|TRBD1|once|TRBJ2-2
TGTGCCAGCAGCCGCATCACCGGGACAGCGAACACCGGGGAGCTGTTTTTT
CASSRITGTANTGELFF
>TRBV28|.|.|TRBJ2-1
TGTGCCAGCGAAATCGGAGGGTCTTACTACAATGAGCAGTTCTTC
CASEIGGSYYNEQFF
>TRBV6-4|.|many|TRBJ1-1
TGTGCCAGCAGTGCCGATGAGCGCACTGAAGCTTTCTTT
CASSADERTEAFF
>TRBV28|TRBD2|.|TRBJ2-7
TGTGCCAGCAGGTGGGGGGAGGGGAAGAACGAGCAGTACTTC
CASRWGEGKNEQYF
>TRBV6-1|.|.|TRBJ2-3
TGTGCCAGCAAGGAAGGGGCTGGAAGCACAGATACGCAGTATTTT
CASKEGAGSTDTQYF
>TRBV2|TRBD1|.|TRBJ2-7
TGTGCCAGCAGAACAGGGGGCTACGAGCAGTACTTC
CASRTGGYEQYF
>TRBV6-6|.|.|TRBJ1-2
TGTGCCAGCAGTCCTACAGGGAGCTATGGCTACACCTTC
CASSPTGSYGYTF
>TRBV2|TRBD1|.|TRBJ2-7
TGTGCCAGCAGGGTTGGACAGGACTCCTACGAGCAGTACTTC
CASRVGQDSYEQYF
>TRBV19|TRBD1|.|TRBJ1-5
TGTGCCAGTAGTATGACAGGGGCTTACCATCAGCCCCAGCATTTT
CASSMTGAYHQPQHF
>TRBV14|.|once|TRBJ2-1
TGTGCCAGCAGCCAAGGAGCAAATGCTGAGCAGTTCTTC
CASSQGANAEQFF
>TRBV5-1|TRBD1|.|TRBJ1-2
TGCGCCAGCAGCTTGGCTCCTTCAGGGGGCAATAACTATGGCTACACCTTC
CASSLAPSGGNNYGYTF
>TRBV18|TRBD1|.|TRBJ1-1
TGTGCCAGCTCACCAGTCCGGGACAGCTCTGAAGCTTTCTTT
CASSPVRDSSEAFF
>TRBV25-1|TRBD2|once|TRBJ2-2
TGTGCCAGCAGTGTGCTAGCGGGGGCCAACACCGGGGAGCTGTTTTTT
CASSVLAGANTGELFF
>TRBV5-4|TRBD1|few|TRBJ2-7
TGTGCCAGCAGATACGGGACAGACCTCTACGAGCAGTACTTC
CASRYGTDLYEQYF
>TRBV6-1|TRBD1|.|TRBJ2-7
TGTGCCAGCAGTGAACCTGGGACAGCCTCCTACGAGCAGTACTTC
CASSEPGTASYEQYF